This TCR beta chain was retrieved from a study of blood T cell repertoires in COVID-19. About the research overall: The samples span acute and convalescent COVID-19 from the United States, Italy and Spain.

TCRdb's copy holds only in-frame clones and misses some; the assay was immunoSEQ multiplex PCR. The repertoire consists of tens of thousands of clones, with roughly 86% occurring once and the leading ten covering about 13%. Sequencing input: peripheral blood. The sequence came from a human donor with active COVID-19. The donor label of this sample is uncertain.

CDR3 region: CASSVLGSGAIYF. CDR3 in DNA: TGTGCCAGCAGCGTACTAGGGAGTGGTGCCATATATTTT. The chain has TRBV9 and TRBJ1-3, with D unclear. Germline V gene data show CDR1 as SGDLS and CDR2 as YYNGEE. V shed 1 base and J shed 11 bases, with 13 bases lying between them. The CDR3 extends over 13 amino acids.